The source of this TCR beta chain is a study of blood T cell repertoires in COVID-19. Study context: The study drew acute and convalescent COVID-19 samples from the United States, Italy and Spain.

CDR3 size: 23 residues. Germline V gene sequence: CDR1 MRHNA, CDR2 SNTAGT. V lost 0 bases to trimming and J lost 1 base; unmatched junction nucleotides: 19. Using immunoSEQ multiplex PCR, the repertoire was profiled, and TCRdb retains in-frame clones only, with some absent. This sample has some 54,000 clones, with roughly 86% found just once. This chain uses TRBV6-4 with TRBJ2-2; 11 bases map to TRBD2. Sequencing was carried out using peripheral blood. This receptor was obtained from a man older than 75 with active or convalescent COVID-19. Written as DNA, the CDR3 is TGTGCCAGCAGTGACTCCCCCCATGTAGCGGGAGGGAAACATCCGATGAACACCGGGGAGCTGTTTTTT. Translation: CASSDSPHVAGGKHPMNTGELFF.